The clone carrying this T cell receptor beta chain has a count of ten or more. The data were obtained in a study of tumor and adjacent non-tumor tissue in lung cancer. Germline V gene data show CDR1 as DFQATT and CDR2 as SNEGSKA (reference sequence). Trimming cost V 3 bases and J 4 bases; bases outside gene matches: 20. The CDR3 length is 19 residues. TCRbeta libraries were built with three rounds of nested PCR, modified from ARM-PCR. TCRdb processed the multiplex PCR reads anew with MiXCR; each CDR3 protein has one entry. The table lists 71,000 or so distinct CDR3 sequences, 75% to 90% of them singletons. This sample's RNA came from whole unsorted tissue.

The sequence came from a woman aged 50 to 60 with non-small cell lung cancer. The specimen sequenced was lung tumor tissue. The genes are TRBV20-1 and TRBJ2-7, with 11 bases fitting TRBD2. Here the CDR3 reads CSARRFLVAGGPWRYEQYF. The CDR3 DNA follows: TGCAGTGCTAGGAGGTTCCTGGTAGCGGGAGGGCCCTGGAGGTACGAGCAGTACTTC.